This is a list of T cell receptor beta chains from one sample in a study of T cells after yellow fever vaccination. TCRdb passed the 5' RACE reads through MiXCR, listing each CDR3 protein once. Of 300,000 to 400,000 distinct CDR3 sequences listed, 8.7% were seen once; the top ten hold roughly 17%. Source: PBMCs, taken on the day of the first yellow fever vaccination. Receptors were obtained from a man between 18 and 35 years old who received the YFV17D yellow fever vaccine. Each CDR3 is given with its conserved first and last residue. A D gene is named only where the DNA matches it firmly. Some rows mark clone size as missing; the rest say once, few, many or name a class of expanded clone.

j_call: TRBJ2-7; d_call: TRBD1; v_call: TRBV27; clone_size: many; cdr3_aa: CASSLLNRGDSEQYF; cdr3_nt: TGTGCCAGCAGTTTATTAAACAGGGGCGATAGCGAGCAGTACTTC
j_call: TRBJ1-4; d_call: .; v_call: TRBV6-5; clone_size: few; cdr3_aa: CASSYSHRARDTEGEKLFF; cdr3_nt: TGTGCCAGCAGTTACTCCCACCGAGCTCGGGATACGGAGGGTGAAAAACTGTTTTTT
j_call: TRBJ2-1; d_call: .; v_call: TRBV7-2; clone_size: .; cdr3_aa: CASRLAKLGEQFF; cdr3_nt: TGTGCCAGCAGGTTGGCCAAACTTGGTGAGCAGTTCTTC
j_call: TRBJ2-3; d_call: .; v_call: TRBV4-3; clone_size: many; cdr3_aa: CASSQDPGGRDTQYF; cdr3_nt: TGCGCCAGCAGCCAAGATCCGGGGGGCCGGGATACGCAGTATTTT
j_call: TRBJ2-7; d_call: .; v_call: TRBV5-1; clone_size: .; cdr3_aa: CASSLAGDTSYEQYF; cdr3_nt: TGCGCCAGCAGCTTGGCCGGGGACACCTCCTACGAGCAGTACTTC
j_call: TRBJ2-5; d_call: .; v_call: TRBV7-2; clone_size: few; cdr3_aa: CASSLAADGTQYF; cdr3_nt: TGTGCCAGCAGCTTAGCGGCGGATGGGACCCAGTACTTC
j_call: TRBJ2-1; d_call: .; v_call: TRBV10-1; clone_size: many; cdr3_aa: CASSSDSLNEQFF; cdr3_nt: TGCGCCAGCAGCTCCGACAGCTTGAATGAGCAGTTCTTC
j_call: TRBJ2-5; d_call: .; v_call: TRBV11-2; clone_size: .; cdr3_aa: CASSQPGLQETQYF; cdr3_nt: TGTGCCAGCAGCCAACCGGGACTCCAAGAGACCCAGTACTTC
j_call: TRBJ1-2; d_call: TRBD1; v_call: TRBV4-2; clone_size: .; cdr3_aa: CASSQDHVFLGGVGYTF; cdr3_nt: TGTGCCAGCAGCCAAGATCACGTTTTTCTAGGGGGCGTTGGCTACACCTTC
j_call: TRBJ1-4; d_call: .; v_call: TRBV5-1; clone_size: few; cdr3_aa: CASRRTANEKLFF; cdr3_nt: TGCGCCAGCAGGAGGACGGCAAATGAAAAACTGTTTTTT
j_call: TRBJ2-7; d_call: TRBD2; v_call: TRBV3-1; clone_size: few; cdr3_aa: CASSQDQGLAGSYYEQYF; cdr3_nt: TGTGCCAGCAGCCAAGATCAGGGACTAGCGGGTTCCTACTACGAGCAGTACTTC
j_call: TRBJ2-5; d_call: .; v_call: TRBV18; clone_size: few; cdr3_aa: CATSMVGETQYF; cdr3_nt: TGTGCCACCTCGATGGTAGGGGAGACCCAGTACTTC
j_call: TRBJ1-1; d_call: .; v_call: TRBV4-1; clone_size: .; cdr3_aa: CASITGRRNTEAFF; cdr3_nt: TGCGCCAGCATTACAGGGAGAAGGAACACTGAAGCTTTCTTT
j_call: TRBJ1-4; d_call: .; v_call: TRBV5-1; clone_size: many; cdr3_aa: CASRFGGGNEKLFF; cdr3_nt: TGCGCCAGCAGGTTCGGAGGGGGGAATGAAAAACTGTTTTTT
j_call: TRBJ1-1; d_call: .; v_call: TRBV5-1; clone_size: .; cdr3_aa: CASSLAIGQIEAFF; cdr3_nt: TGCGCCAGCAGCTTGGCTATTGGACAGATTGAAGCTTTCTTT
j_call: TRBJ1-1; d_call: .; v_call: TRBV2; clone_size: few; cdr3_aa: CASSDPRVGGTEAFF; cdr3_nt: TGTGCCAGCAGTGATCCCAGGGTTGGGGGCACTGAAGCTTTCTTT
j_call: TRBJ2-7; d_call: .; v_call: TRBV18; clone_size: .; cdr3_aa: CASSPGTAGYEQYF; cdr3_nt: TGTGCCAGCTCTCCCGGGACCGCGGGATACGAGCAGTACTTC
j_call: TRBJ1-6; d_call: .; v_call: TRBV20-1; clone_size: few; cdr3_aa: CGGRPYNSPLHF; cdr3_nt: TGCGGCGGGCGGCCCTATAATTCACCCCTCCACTTT
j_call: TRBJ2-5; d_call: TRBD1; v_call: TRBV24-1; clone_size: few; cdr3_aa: CATRTTGEETQYF; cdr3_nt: TGTGCCACCAGAACGACAGGGGAAGAGACCCAGTACTTC
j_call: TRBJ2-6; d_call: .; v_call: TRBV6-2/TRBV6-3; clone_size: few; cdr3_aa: CASSYLGSLSGANVLTF; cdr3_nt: TGTGCCAGCAGTTATTTGGGGTCCCTATCTGGGGCCAACGTCCTGACTTTC
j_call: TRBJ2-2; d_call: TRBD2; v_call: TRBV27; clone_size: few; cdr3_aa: CASSSSGTSDTGELFF; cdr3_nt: TGTGCCAGCAGTAGTTCCGGGACTAGCGACACCGGGGAGCTGTTTTTT
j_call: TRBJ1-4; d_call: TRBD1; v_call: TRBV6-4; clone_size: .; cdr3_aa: CAISNSQTGEKLFF; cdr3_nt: TGTGCCATCAGCAATTCCCAGACAGGGGAAAAACTGTTTTTT
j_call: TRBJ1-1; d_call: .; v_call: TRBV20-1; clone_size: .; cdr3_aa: CSVSRSVYTEAFF; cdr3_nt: TGCAGCGTTTCGAGATCGGTTTACACTGAAGCTTTCTTT
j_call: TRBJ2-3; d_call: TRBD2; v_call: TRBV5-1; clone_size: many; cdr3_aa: CASSYGLAGGDTQYF; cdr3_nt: TGCGCCAGCAGCTACGGACTAGCGGGGGGAGATACGCAGTATTTT
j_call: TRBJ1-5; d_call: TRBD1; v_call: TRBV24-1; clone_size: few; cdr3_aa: CATSDFKPKTGDNQPQHF; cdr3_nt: TGTGCCACCAGTGATTTCAAGCCCAAGACAGGGGACAATCAGCCCCAGCATTTT
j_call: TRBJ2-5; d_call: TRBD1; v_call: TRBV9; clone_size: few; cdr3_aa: CASSVGGQGVKETQYF; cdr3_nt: TGTGCCAGCAGCGTAGGGGGACAGGGGGTGAAAGAGACCCAGTACTTC
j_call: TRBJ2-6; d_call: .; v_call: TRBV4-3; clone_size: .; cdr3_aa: CASSQGGGSAGANVLTF; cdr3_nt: TGCGCCAGCAGCCAAGGAGGAGGGAGTGCTGGGGCCAACGTCCTGACTTTC